These T cell receptor beta chains were read from a single sample in a study of sequential checkpoint blockade in melanoma. The method was immunoSEQ multiplex PCR; TCRdb's version includes in-frame clones alone and lacks a portion of them. Of about 32,000 clones listed, 82% were seen once; the top ten hold around 18%. Sequencing used CD8+ T cells sorted from blood (inferred from file names), obtained from a patient given nivolumab and ipilimumab in sequence. The origin of the receptors is a human donor with melanoma. Each CDR3 is given without its conserved first and last residue. Where a row states a size, it is once, few, many or the class of an expanded clone; other rows omit it.

TRBV27,.,TRBJ2-7,ASSLSGSPYEQY
TRBV30,.,TRBJ1-1,AWMGQGDFLVSTEAF
TRBV6-4,.,TRBJ2-7,ASSPGHGYEQY
TRBV28,.,TRBJ1-6,ASSLLGRGLGSPLH
TRBV2,.,TRBJ2-2,ASSQEGRGTGELF
TRBV13,.,TRBJ2-7,ASSPGGLYEQY
TRBV27,.,TRBJ2-7,ASSLSEIGEQY
TRBV19,.,TRBJ2-1,ASSRTGTSPFNEQF
TRBV15,.,TRBJ2-3,ATSRAPSGTDTQY
TRBV7-9,.,TRBJ2-1,ASSLAVVSEDEQF
TRBV7-6,.,TRBJ2-2,ASSVPTASTGELF
TRBV30,.,TRBJ1-5,AWSVQGPYQPQH
TRBV2,.,TRBJ2-1,AISGTGVNNEQF
TRBV2,.,TRBJ2-1,ASRGGPAGGGEQF
TRBV19,.,TRBJ2-1,ASSTRRLAGYNEQF
TRBV2,.,TRBJ1-2,ASSSQGGRGYT
TRBV30,once,TRBJ1-1,AWSTGEDTEAF
TRBV30,.,TRBJ1-1,AWSSPRDISYTEAF
TRBV28,.,TRBJ1-5,ASDRDSNQPQH
TRBV6-5,.,TRBJ1-1,ASSYSRRGTEAF
TRBV29-1,.,TRBJ2-7,SVWTGSSYEQY
TRBV11-2,few,TRBJ1-2,ASSFTGTEHYGYT
TRBV4-2,.,TRBJ2-3,ASSLNPSGRRGTQY
TRBV6-5,once,TRBJ2-2,ASSYLDGGPAGELF
TRBV4-2,once,TRBJ1-5,ASSHLGQGRDQPQH
TRBV9,few,TRBJ2-7,ASSLLAGRSYEQY
TRBV7-9,few,TRBJ1-2,ASSGAAAYGYT
TRBV19,.,TRBJ2-3,ASSIDPQGDATDTQY
TRBV6-4,.,TRBJ2-1,ASSSRLAFINEQF
TRBV30,.,TRBJ1-1,AWSVLSEAF
TRBV2,once,TRBJ1-1,ASRGGTLLSEAF
TRBV4-1,.,TRBJ2-1,ASSQLRVRAGGEQF
TRBV4-3,.,TRBJ2-7,ASSQGAGPSYEQY
TRBV7-2,few,TRBJ2-7,ASSLGGGGGQY
TRBV27,.,TRBJ1-3,ASSRTASSGNTIY
TRBV6-5,.,TRBJ1-6,ASSYAQGWDSPLH